This T cell receptor beta chain derives from a study of glioma-infiltrating T cells (dated by TCRdb to the mid-2010s). A note on the overall study: TCR alpha- and beta-chain repertoires were sequenced from glioma tissue, non-neoplastic brain tissue and matched peripheral blood mononuclear cells. Each tissue-infiltrating repertoire was compared with the same patient's peripheral blood repertoire to measure divergence between tissue and blood T-cell populations. Three low-grade glioma patients, fewer than 10 primary glioblastoma patients and three non-glioma patients contributing non-neoplastic brain tissue were included in the paired cohort. The research as a whole found: Group comparisons rested on small numbers: three non-neoplastic, three low-grade glioma and 7 or 8 glioblastoma patients. VJ-independent divergence between tissue and blood was below expectation in non-neoplastic patients but above expectation in all gliomas, especially low-grade gliomas. Very few CDR3 sequences were shared between tissue and blood, attributed to high CDR3 diversity and limited sampling.

TCR alpha and beta CDR3 regions were amplified with the iRepertoire nested amplicon-rescue multiplex PCR (arm-PCR) platform from RNA. The input for one-step reverse transcription and amplification was about 95-450 ng of tissue mRNA or PBMC total RNA. Following bead purification, Illumina adapters were added through a secondary multiplex PCR, and the libraries were then gel-purified between 200 and 400 bp. The libraries contained internal 6-nucleotide barcodes that were used for demultiplexing. Libraries were sequenced on an Illumina MiSeq with 2x220 or 2x250 nucleotide paired-end reads. On the authors' methods: Paired reads were merged with FLASH 1.2.11 and aligned to the GRCh37 human genome with BWA-MEM before extracting TRA and TRB reads. For V and J assignment, an IMGT-derived reference of cassette sequences and CDR3 motifs that included pseudogenes was used. Three-frame translation of reads was performed, and productive CDR3s were defined as those with a C...FGXG motif and no stop codons. Unique combinations of V-J cassette pair and CDR3 amino acid sequence were defined as clonotypes. Reads were filtered by Hamming distance, with the threshold set by the sequence error rate of each sample in mapped regions. The public sequencing data were trimmed at Q25 with fastp and processed into clonotypes with MiXCR by TCRdb, which kept only in-frame beta chains. Rows with one shared CDR3 protein collapse into an entry with the most common genes and DNA. For this entry, the V and J calls and clone size follow TCRdb and not the study's own pipeline. Counted in this sample were 100,000 to 150,000 distinct CDR3 sequences; approximately 25% of them appeared once. The ten largest clones represent roughly 15% of the sample.

At least ten counts were recorded for this clonotype. Its antigen is unknown. No clone much larger than this one lies a single base away; base qualities are absent. For this chain, trimming is 3 bases at the V end and 1 base at the J end, and the number of junction bases without a gene match is 3. The CDR1 and CDR2 encoded by the germline V gene are KGHDR and SFDVKD. Inclusive of the bounding cysteine and phenylalanine, the CDR3 is 16 residues long. Only the CDR3 part of the read is kept: 48 bases, read in frame from the first base. The chain is assembled from TRBV24-1 and TRBJ2-3, with 10 junctional bases fitting TRBD2. The sequencing sample was made of glioma tissue, nonneoplastic brain tissue, or PBMCs (not recorded which). The TCR sequence derives from a human donor with low-grade glioma or glioblastoma, undergoing nonglioma brain surgery, or in good health (not recorded which). The sequenced DNA is TGTGCCACCAGTGATACGACTAGCGGGCGCACAGATACGCAGTATTTT. Its translation is CATSDTTSGRTDTQYF.